This entry is about one TCR beta chain. The CDR3 spans 15 residues. Germline V gene sequence: CDR1 SGDLS, CDR2 YYNGEE. Between the trimmed V and J ends, which lost 0 bases and 9 bases, there was a span of 13 bases. This entry comes from a study of blood T cell repertoires in COVID-19. Across the whole study: Material from acute and convalescent COVID-19 was sourced from the United States, Italy and Spain. T cells, B-cell-depleted T cells, or PBMCs provided the cDNA or gDNA that served as material.

As handled by the study authors: Amplification of reference gene primers was used by the study to estimate nucleated cell counts. This table comes from immunoSEQ multiplex PCR, and its TCRdb copy is limited to in-frame clones, with some not included. V and J calls plus clone size are reproduced from that table; the DNA served to infer D and trimming. The sample consists of tens of thousands of clones, more than 75% of them appearing once. This TCR was recovered from a human donor with acute or convalescent COVID-19. The donor label of this sample is uncertain. The chain combines TRBV9 with TRBJ1-6, with a weak D call TRBD1 (6 bases). Sequencing used peripheral blood. The CDR3 DNA follows: TGTGCCAGCAGCGTAGCAGCGGGGGCCGGTTCACCCCTCCACTTT. Protein: CASSVAAGAGSPLHF.